This TCR beta chain was found in a study of HIV-infected patients and healthy controls (dated by TCRdb to between 2013 and 2015). Some background on the complete study: After three months of therapy, CD4 counts in about 90% of the 16 patients increased to a modest but significant degree while remaining below normal ranges. CD8 counts did not change consistently during early therapy, while the CD4:CD8 ratio increased slightly. Patients lacked overall T-cell lymphocytopenia, and total CDR3 counts per chain did not differ significantly from controls. The question the study tested was whether immune perturbation and reconstitution could be captured by deep TCR repertoire sequencing of small blood samples from HIV patients. An undetectable viral load was attained by 11 of 16 patients by the second bleed and by all patients after a further year of therapy.

Beyond this particular receptor, the publication reports: The observed differences in diversity were not explained by the slight differences in age and sex profiles between the study cohorts. MAIT cell alpha-chain CDR3s were found at high frequency in healthy controls but were severely depleted in HIV+ repertoires. Roughly threefold more distinct CDR3s and higher Shannon diversity were observed in healthy control repertoires than in untreated HIV+ repertoires. More CDR3s were shared between individuals among healthy controls than among HIV+ patients, as measured by Jaccard index and by the count of highly shared sequences. The apparent post-therapy recovery of the Gini index in HIV-infected patients was not reproduced in size-matched repertoire data. Processing included only sixteen HIV-infected individuals, and this was regarded by the authors as a major limit on how widely the findings apply. During therapy, HIV-associated CDR3s significantly decreased in frequency, while CMV-associated CDR3s did not change significantly, though most became more frequent. Only about three months of therapy was reflected in the treated samples, a period arguably too short to observe immune reconstitution given low adult thymic output. Alpha-beta chain pairing was not determined in the samples. Differing numbers of distinct sequences in patients and controls hindered comparison, and size-matching assigned excessive weight to rare events in the HIV-infected data. HIV-infected repertoires showed significantly elevated mean Gini indices relative to controls, which possibly reflects oligoclonality. The dynamics of distinct T-cell subpopulations could not be separated, and sequencing depth was restricted, because whole blood was used. In the study, no determination of donor HLA types was made. Mean usage differed significantly between HIV-infected patients and controls for eight alpha and eight beta V genes.

Reverse transcription of approximately 500 ng RNA was performed with SuperScript III using primers directed against the alpha and beta constant regions. Separate libraries for the alpha and beta chains were generated through chain-specific third strand synthesis that incorporated multiplexing indices. The protocol used a single primer pair to amplify all rearrangements within a chain, which avoided primer bias, and attached molecular barcodes to each cDNA molecule. T4 RNA Ligase 1 joined purified cDNA to a 5' RACE adapter that carried a random hexamer and the SP2 sequencing primer site. With slow temperature ramps used to favor optimal annealing, second strand synthesis was primed from the SP2 site with Phusion polymerase. Each molecule's 12-nucleotide barcode consisted of two random hexamer sequences, both added before amplification and joined together. An amplification PCR of roughly 25 cycles with P5s and P7 primers came after a short first PCR that had added P5 and P7 adapter elements plus a second index. The libraries went through 25 to 35 PCR cycles in total, were quantified on a Qubit, were sized on a Bioanalyzer, and were diluted to approximately 4.2 nM. Sequencing of the normalized libraries was performed on an Illumina MiSeq with 2 x 250 paired-end kits. Into around 9.5 ul Tris-Cl, the reverse transcription reactions were eluted following cleanup on MinElute columns. Adapter ligations were incubated for 20 to 25 hours at 16 degrees C and subsequently purified with AMPure XP beads at a 1:1 ratio. In the original analysis: Demultiplexed FASTQ files were processed with a modified Decombinator that output V, J, insert and barcode information. Sequences that shared a barcode but differed from the dominant sequence were discarded as errors, and original cDNA molecules were estimated by counting barcodes clustered at Levenshtein distance 3. Downstream analyses used R packages ineq, vegan, igraph and RCytoscape, with IMGT nomenclature and CDR3 definitions. The authors computed V gene usage over distinct sequences and counted each TCR a single time to avoid skew from clonal expansion. Similarity networks connected unique CDR3 amino acid sequences within a donor whenever two sequences differed by a single Levenshtein edit. In the repertoires, a search was made for a compiled set of published HIV-specific CDR3s (92 alpha, some 700 beta) and CMV-specific CDR3s (under 14 alpha, approximately 250 beta). Random subsampling to size-matched repertoires demonstrated that the decreased diversity in patients did not result from their lower sequence numbers. The raw public data were reprocessed by TCRdb itself: fastp quality trimming at Q25, MiXCR clonotype calling, in-frame beta chains only. Every CDR3 protein is listed once, alongside the most common genes and DNA of its rows. The authors' filters were not applied to this entry. The sample table shows about 14,000 distinct CDR3 sequences, and more than 10% are seen once. Together, the top ten hold roughly 39% of the sample.

This clonotype appeared a few times. This receptor's antigen is unknown. Qualities for individual bases were not recorded, and no much larger clone is one base off. The germline V gene specifies MNHEY as CDR1 and SVGAGI as CDR2. From the cysteine through the phenylalanine, the CDR3 covers 15 amino acids. The retained sequence is limited to the CDR3, 45 bases, with the frame set at the first base. The germline ends are 15 bases apart after V is trimmed by 4 bases and J by 3 bases. Follow-up blood was drawn from HIV-infected patients roughly three months, about 14 weeks, after the initiation of antiretroviral therapy. Whole blood was used without cell fractionation, so all unsorted peripheral T cells were reflected in the repertoire. For RNA extraction, an approximately 2.5 ml sample of peripheral blood was drawn into Tempus tubes. Treatment interruptions were among the grounds for excluding patients from enrollment, as were febrile or AIDS-related illness, tumors, hepatitis B or C coinfection, immunomodulatory therapy and recent vaccination. Residual genomic DNA was removed with the TURBO-DNase kit and globin mRNA was depleted with GLOBINclear.

Rearrangement joined TRBV6-5 to TRBJ1-1; no D gene is confidently identified. Source: blood, taken during antiretroviral therapy. The sequence derives from an adult with HIV infection. The donor label of this sample is uncertain. The nucleotide sequence reads as follows: TGTGCCAGCAGTTCCCTTCCTTCTCAGGACACTGAAGCTTTCTTT. Translated, it reads CASSSLPSQDTEAFF.